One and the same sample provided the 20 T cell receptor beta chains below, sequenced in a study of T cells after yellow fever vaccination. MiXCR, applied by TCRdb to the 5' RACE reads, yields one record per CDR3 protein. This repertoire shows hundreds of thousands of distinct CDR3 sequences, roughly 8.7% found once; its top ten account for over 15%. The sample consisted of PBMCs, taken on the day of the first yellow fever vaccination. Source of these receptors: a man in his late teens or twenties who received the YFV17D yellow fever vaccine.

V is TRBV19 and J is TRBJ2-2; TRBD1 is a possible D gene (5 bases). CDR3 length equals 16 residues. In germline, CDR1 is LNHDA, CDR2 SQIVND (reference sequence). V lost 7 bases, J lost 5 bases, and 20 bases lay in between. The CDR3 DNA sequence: TGTGCCAGTAAGGATGCTCGTTGGGGCCGGACCGGGGAGCTGTTTTTT. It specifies CASKDARWGRTGELFF.

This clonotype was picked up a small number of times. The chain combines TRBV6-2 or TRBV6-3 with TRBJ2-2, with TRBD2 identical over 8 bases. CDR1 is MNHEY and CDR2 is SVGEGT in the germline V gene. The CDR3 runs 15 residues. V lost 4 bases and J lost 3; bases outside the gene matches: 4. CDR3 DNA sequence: TGTGCCAGCAGTTGGGCTAGCGGGTACACCGGGGAGCTGTTTTTT. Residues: CASSWASGYTGELFF.

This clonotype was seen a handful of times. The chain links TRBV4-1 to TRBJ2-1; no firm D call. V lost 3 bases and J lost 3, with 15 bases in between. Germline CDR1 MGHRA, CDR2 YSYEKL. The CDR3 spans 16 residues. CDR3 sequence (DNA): TGCGCCAGCAGCCACCTGCTGGTTTTGGGCTACAATGAGCAGTTCTTC. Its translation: CASSHLLVLGYNEQFF.

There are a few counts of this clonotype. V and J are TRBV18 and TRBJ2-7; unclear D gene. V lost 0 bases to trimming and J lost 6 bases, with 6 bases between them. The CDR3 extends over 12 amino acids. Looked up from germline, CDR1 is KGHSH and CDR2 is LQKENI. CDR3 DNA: TGTGCCAGCTCACCACCGGGCGTCGAGCAGTACTTC. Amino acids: CASSPPGVEQYF.

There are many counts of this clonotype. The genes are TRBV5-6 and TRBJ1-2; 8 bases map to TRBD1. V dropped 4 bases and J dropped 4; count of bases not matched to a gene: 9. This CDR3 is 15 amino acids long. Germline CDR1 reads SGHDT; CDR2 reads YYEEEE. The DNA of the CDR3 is TGTGCCAGCAGCCTCCGGGACAGGCCTTCCTATGGCTACACCTTC. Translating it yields CASSLRDRPSYGYTF.

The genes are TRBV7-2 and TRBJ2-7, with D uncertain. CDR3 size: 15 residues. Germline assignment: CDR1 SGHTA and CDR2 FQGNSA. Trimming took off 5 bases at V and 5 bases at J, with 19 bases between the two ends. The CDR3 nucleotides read TGTGCCAGCAGCGCAGCCCGGGCCGTAGATGACGAGCAGTACGTC. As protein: CASSAARAVDDEQYV.

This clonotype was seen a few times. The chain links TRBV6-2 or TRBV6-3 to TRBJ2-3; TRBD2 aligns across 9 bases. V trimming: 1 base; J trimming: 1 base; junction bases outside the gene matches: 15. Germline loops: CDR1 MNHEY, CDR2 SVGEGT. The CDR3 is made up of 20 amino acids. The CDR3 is CASSYLPPDGSSGGTDTQYF. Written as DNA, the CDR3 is TGTGCCAGCAGTTACTTACCCCCGGACGGATCTAGCGGGGGCACAGATACGCAGTATTTT.

CDR3 DNA sequence: TGTGCCAGCAGTTCATGGGACACCGCTAACTATGGCTACACCTTC. Its translation: CASSSWDTANYGYTF. The rearrangement uses TRBV27 and TRBJ1-2, with D perhaps matching TRBD1 (6 bases). The CDR3 length is 15 residues. Trimming removed 4 bases from V and 0 bases from J, with 12 bases in between. Germline values: CDR1 MNHEY, CDR2 SMNVEV (reference sequence).

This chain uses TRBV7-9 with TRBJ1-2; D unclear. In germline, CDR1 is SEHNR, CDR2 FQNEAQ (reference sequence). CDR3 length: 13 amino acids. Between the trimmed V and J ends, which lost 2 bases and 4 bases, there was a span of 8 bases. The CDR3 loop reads CASSLLDVYGYTF. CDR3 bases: TGTGCCAGCAGCTTATTAGACGTCTATGGCTACACCTTC.

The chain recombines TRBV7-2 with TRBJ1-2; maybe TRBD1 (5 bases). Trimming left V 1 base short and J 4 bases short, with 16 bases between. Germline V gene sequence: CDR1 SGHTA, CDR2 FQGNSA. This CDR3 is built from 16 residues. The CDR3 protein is CASSLGWGRVGYGYTF. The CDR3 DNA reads TGTGCCAGCAGCTTAGGATGGGGGAGAGTGGGCTATGGCTACACCTTC.

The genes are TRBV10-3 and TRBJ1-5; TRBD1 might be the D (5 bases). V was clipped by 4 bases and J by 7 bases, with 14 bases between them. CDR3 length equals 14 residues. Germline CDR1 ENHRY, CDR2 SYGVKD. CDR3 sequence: CAISGLRAGQPQHF. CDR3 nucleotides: TGTGCCATCAGTGGACTCAGGGCGGGCCAGCCCCAGCATTTT.

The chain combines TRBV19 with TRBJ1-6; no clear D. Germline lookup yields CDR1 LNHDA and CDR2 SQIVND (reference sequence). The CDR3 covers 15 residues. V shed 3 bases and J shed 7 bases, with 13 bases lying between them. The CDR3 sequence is CASSINSGRNSPLHF. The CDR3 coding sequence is TGTGCCAGTAGTATTAATAGCGGGCGGAATTCACCCCTCCACTTT.

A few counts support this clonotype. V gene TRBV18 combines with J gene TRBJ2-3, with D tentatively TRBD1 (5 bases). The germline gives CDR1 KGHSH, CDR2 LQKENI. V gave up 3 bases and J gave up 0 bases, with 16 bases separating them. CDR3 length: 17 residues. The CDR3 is CASSPTAHRPSTDTQYF. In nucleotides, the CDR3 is TGTGCCAGCTCACCGACCGCCCACAGGCCAAGCACAGATACGCAGTATTTT.

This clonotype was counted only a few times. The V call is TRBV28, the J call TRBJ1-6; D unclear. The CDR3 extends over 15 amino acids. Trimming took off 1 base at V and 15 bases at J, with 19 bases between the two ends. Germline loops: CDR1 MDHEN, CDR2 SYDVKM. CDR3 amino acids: CASSLSQASLEVLHF. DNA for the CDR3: TGTGCCAGCAGTTTATCCCAGGCCTCTCTGGAGGTCCTCCACTTT. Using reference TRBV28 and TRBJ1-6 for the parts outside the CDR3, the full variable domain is DVKVTQSSRYLVKRTGEKVFLECVQDMDHENMFWYRQDPGLGLRLIYFSYDVKMKEKGDIPEGYSVSREKKERFSLILESASTNQTSMYLCASSLSQASLEVLHFGNGTRLTVT.

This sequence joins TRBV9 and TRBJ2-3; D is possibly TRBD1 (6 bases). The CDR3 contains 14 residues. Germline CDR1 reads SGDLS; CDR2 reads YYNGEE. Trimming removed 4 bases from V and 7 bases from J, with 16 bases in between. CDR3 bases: TGTGCCAGCAGCTTGGGACAAGGCTCGTATACGCAGTATTTT. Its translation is CASSLGQGSYTQYF.

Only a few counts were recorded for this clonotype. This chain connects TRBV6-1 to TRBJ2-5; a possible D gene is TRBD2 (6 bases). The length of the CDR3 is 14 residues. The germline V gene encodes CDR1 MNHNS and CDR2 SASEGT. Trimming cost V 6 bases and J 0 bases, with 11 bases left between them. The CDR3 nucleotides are TGTGCCAGCAGCCAGGGAGGACACCAAGAGACCCAGTACTTC. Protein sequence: CASSQGGHQETQYF.

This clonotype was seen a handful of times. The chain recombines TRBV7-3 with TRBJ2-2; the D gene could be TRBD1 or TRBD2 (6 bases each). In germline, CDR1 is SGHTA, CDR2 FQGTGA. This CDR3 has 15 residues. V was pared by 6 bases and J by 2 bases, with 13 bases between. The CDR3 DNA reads TGTGCCAGCAGGGGACAAGCGGGCAACACCGGGGAGCTGTTTTTT. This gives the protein CASRGQAGNTGELFF.

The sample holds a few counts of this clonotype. The CDR3 region is CASSLLTGVADTQYF. The CDR3 coding sequence is TGTGCCAGCAGCTTGCTGACAGGGGTGGCGGATACGCAGTATTTT. The chain recombines TRBV11-2 with TRBJ2-3; 8 nucleotides line up with TRBD1. CDR1 and CDR2 (germline): SGHAT, FQNNGV. Trimming at V came to 3 bases and at J to 6 bases, leaving 8 bases not matched to a gene. The CDR3 runs 15 residues. Using reference TRBV11-2 and TRBJ2-3 for the parts outside the CDR3, the full variable domain is EAGVAQSPRYKIIEKRQSVAFWCNPISGHATLYWYQQILGQGPKLLIQFQNNGVVDDSQLPKDRFSAERLKGVDSTLKIQPAKLEDSAVYLCASSLLTGVADTQYFGPGTRLTVL.

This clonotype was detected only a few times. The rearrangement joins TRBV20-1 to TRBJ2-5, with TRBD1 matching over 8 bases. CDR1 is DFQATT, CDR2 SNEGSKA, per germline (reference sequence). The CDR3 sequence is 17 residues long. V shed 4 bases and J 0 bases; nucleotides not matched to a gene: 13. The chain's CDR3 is CSATPAPGQEYQETQYF. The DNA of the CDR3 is TGCAGTGCTACCCCTGCGCCGGGACAGGAATACCAAGAGACCCAGTACTTC.

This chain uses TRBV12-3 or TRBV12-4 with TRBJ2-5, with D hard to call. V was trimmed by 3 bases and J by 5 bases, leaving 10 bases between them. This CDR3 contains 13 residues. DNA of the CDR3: TGTGCCAGCAGTTTCAATCAGGCTGAGACCCAGTACTTC. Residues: CASSFNQAETQYF.